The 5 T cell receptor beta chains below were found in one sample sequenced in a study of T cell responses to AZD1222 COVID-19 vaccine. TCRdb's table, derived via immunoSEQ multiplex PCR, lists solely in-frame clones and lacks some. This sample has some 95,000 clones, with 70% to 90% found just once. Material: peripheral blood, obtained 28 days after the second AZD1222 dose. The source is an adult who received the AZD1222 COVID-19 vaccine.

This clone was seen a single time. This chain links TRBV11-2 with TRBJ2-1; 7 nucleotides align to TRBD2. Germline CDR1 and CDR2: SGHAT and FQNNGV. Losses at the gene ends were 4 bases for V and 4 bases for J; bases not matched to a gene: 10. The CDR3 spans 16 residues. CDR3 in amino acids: CASSSPEGGAYNEQFF. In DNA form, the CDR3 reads TGTGCCAGCAGCTCCCCAGAGGGAGGGGCTTACAATGAGCAGTTCTTC.

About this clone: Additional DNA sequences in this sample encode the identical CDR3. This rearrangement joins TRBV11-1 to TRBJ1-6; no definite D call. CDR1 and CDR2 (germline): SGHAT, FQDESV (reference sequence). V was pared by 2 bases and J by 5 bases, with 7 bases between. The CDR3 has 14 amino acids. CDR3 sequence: CASSLRGNNSPLHF. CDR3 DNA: TGTGCCAGCAGCTTACGAGGGAATAATTCACCCCTCCACTTT.

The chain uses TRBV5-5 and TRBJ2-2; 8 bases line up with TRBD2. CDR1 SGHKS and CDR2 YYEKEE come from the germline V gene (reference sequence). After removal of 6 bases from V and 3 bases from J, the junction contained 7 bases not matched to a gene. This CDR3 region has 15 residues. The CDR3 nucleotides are TGTGCCAGCACGGGGGGGGCAGGGTACACCGGGGAGCTGTTTTTT. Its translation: CASTGGAGYTGELFF. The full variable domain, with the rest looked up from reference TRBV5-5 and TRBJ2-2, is DAGVTQSPTHLIKTRGQQVTLRCSPISGHKSVSWYQQVLGQGPQFIFQYYEKEERGRGNFPDRFSARQFPNYSSELNVNALLLGDSALYLCASTGGAGYTGELFFGEGSRLTVL.

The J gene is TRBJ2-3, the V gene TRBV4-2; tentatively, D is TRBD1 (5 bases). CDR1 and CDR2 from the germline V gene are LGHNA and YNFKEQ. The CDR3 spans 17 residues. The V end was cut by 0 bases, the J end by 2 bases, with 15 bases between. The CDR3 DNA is TGTGCCAGCAGCCAAGAAGGTTCAGGGCTTCTCACAGATACGCAGTATTTT. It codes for CASSQEGSGLLTDTQYF.

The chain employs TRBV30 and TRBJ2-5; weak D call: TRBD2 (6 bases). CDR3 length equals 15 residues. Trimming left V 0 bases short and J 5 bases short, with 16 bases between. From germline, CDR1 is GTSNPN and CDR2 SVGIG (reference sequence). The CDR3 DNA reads TGTGCCTGGAGTGTACGGGGGAGAATCATGGAGACCCAGTACTTC. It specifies CAWSVRGRIMETQYF.